This record concerns one T cell receptor (beta chain) sequence. This specimen comes from a study of blood T cell repertoires in COVID-19. Study overall: PBMCs, B-cell-depleted T cells, or T cells were the source of the cDNA or gDNA that made up the material.

Profiled with immunoSEQ multiplex PCR; TCRdb holds only in-frame clones, not every one. Of some 140,000 clones listed, roughly 80% are singletons. The junction had 6 bases not matched to a gene; V was cut back by 6 bases and J by 0 bases. Germline lookup yields CDR1 KGHSH and CDR2 LQKENI. The CDR3 sequence is 15 residues long. The rearrangement links TRBV18 to TRBJ1-2; TRBD1 aligns across 8 bases. The clonotype comes from a man aged 40-50 years with acute COVID-19. The sample comprised PBMCs or T cells enriched from blood (not recorded which). CDR3 region: CASSEGTGTNYGYTF. The CDR3 nucleotides are TGTGCCAGCTCGGAAGGGACAGGTACTAACTATGGCTACACCTTC.